Listed here is a single T cell receptor beta chain. The data belong to a study of blood T cells in healthy people across ages. Study context: About one barcoded beta molecule per two T cells was captured by template switching.

Every participating donor contributed 9.5 to 10 milliliters of peripheral blood through a draw. Each sample yielded at least 6 micrograms of PBMC total RNA. The CDR3 has 15 residues. The V and J ends lost 6 bases and 3 bases respectively, with 18 bases between them. A second PCR of roughly 6 to 12 cycles used a sample-barcoded 5' primer and a J-beta primer mix. Researchers report that a template-switch adaptor with 12 random nucleotides tagged each cDNA molecule. TCRdb redid the calling of the 5' RACE reads with MiXCR, one entry per CDR3 protein. The data contain about 1.1 million distinct CDR3 sequences, 30% to 40% of them singletons.

Input material: blood. The origin of this receptor is a man younger than 30 in good health. The rearrangement links TRBV12-3 or TRBV12-4 to TRBJ2-7; D is possibly TRBD1 (6 bases). The DNA of the CDR3 is TGTGCCAGCAGCCAAACAGGGCCCCTCAACTACGAGCAGTACTTC. It encodes CASSQTGPLNYEQYF.